The present T cell receptor beta chain was sequenced within a study of cytomegalovirus exposure and HLA in healthy donors. Background on the study: The early release's HLA-typed donors yielded 65 million to 85 million unique TCRs.

This clone was observed a single time. Antigen unknown. PCR was performed using 60 Vbeta and 13 Jbeta primers. Assay: immunoSEQ multiplex PCR; the TCRdb copy retains only in-frame clones and omits some. The sample has approximately 120,000 clones; more than 60% are singletons. V lost 0 bases, J lost 0 bases, and 7 bases stayed unmatched. The CDR3 contains 17 residues. Looked up from germline, CDR1 is SGDLS and CDR2 is YYNGEE. Broader study findings: In a later analysis, TCR beta V- and J-gene trimming was associated with a missense DCLRE1C variant. Most observed TCR sequences were rare, whereas some public TCRs were detected in many donors. Through in vitro validation, a few CMV-associated chains were shown to be specific for CMV antigens.

This clonotype was obtained from a man aged 30-40 years in good health and CMV-seronegative. The sequenced sample was PBMCs. The chain has TRBV9 and TRBJ1-1, with 8 bases matching TRBD1. In DNA, the CDR3 is TGTGCCAGCAGCGTAGCTACGTGGACAGGGATGAACACTGAAGCTTTCTTT. Translated: CASSVATWTGMNTEAFF.